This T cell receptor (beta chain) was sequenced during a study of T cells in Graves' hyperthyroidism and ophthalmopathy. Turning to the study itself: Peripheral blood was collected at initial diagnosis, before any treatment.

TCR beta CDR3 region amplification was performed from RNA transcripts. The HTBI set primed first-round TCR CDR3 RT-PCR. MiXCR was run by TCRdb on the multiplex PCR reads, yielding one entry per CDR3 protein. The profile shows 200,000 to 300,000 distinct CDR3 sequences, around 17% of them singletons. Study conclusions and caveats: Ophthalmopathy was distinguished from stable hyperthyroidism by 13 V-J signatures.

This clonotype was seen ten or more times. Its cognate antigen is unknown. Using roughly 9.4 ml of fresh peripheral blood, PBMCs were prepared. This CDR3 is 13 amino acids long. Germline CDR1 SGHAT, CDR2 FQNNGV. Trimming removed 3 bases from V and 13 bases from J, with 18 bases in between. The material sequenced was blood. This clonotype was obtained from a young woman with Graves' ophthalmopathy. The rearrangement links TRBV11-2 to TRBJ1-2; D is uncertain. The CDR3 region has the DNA TGTGCCAGCAGCTTTTTAAGGACGGACCGGCGCACCTTC. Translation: CASSFLRTDRRTF.